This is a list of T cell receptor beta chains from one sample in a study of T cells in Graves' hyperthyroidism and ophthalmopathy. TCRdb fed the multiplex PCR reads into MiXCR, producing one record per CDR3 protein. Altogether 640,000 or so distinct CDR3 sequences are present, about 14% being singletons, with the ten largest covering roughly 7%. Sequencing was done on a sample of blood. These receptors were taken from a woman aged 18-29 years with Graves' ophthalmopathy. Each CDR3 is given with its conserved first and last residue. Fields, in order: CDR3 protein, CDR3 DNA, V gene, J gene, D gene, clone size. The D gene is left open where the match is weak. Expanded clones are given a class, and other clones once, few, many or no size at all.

CASTLDPGELFF	TGTGCCAGCACCTTAGACCCCGGGGAGCTGTTTTTT	TRBV28	TRBJ2-2	-	many
CASRRYTEAFF	TGTGCCAGCAGGAGGTACACTGAAGCTTTCTTT	TRBV27	TRBJ1-1	-	few
CATSDPHGSREGELFF	TGTGCCACCAGTGACCCTCACGGGTCCCGGGAAGGGGAGCTGTTTTTT	TRBV24-1	TRBJ2-2	-	few
CASHPTLRENNEQFF	TGTGCCAGCCACCCGACATTGAGAGAAAACAATGAGCAGTTCTTC	TRBV2	TRBJ2-1	-	many
CASSSYPGQGLSDNSPLHF	TGTGCCAGCAGCTCCTATCCGGGACAGGGCTTGTCGGATAATTCACCCCTCCACTTT	TRBV5-6	TRBJ1-6	TRBD1	-
CASSLGRVSTDTQYF	TGTGCCAGCAGCTTAGGCCGGGTCAGCACAGATACGCAGTATTTT	TRBV11-2	TRBJ2-3	-	many
CASRSNEQFF	TGTGCCAGCAGGTCAAATGAGCAGTTCTTC	TRBV7-9	TRBJ2-1	-	many
CASSDRTPGNTIYF	TGTGCCAGCAGCGACAGGACACCCGGAAACACCATATATTTT	TRBV6-1	TRBJ1-3	-	few
CASRRGGPDEKLFF	TGTGCCAGCAGGAGGGGGGGGCCCGATGAAAAACTGTTTTTT	TRBV6-1	TRBJ1-4	-	-
CAWRVLGHYNEQFF	TGTGCCTGGAGAGTACTTGGGCACTACAATGAGCAGTTCTTC	TRBV30	TRBJ2-1	-	many
CASSLGVSTYEQYF	TGTGCCAGCAGCTTAGGCGTCAGCACCTACGAGCAGTACTTC	TRBV7-6	TRBJ2-7	-	many
CASSPLPQRTSYNEQFF	TGTGCCAGCAGCCCTCTCCCCCAGCGTACATCCTACAATGAGCAGTTCTTC	TRBV3-1	TRBJ2-1	-	many
CASSIGDRTLSGANVLTF	TGTGCCAGTAGTATCGGGGACAGGACCCTCTCTGGGGCCAACGTCCTGACTTTC	TRBV19	TRBJ2-6	TRBD1	-
CASSLGLAGVRETQYF	TGTGCCAGCAGCTTGGGACTAGCGGGGGTCCGGGAGACCCAGTACTTC	TRBV7-9	TRBJ2-5	TRBD2	many
CASSLVGGGAIPYEQYF	TGTGCCAGCAGCTTGGTAGGTGGAGGGGCCATTCCCTACGAGCAGTACTTC	TRBV5-6	TRBJ2-7	-	-
CASSLGLAGEVNGSEQYF	TGTGCCAGCAGCTTAGGACTAGCGGGAGAGGTGAATGGAAGTGAGCAGTACTTC	TRBV7-2	TRBJ2-7	TRBD2	-
CASSRDRGSDTQYF	TGTGCCAGCAGCCGGGACAGGGGATCAGATACGCAGTATTTT	TRBV7-6	TRBJ2-3	TRBD1	many
CASSTLADYEQYF	TGTGCCAGCAGCACCCTAGCGGACTACGAGCAGTACTTC	TRBV3-1	TRBJ2-7	TRBD2	few
CASSLGERELWDEQYF	TGTGCCAGCAGCTTAGGCGAGCGGGAGCTCTGGGACGAGCAGTACTTC	TRBV7-6	TRBJ2-7	TRBD2	many
CASRADLIFYEQYF	TGTGCCAGCCGAGCGGACCTGATTTTCTACGAGCAGTACTTC	TRBV6-2/TRBV6-3	TRBJ2-7	-	many
CASSGSGGTAPRQYF	TGTGCCAGCAGCGGAAGCGGGGGGACTGCGCCCCGGCAGTACTTC	TRBV9	TRBJ2-7	TRBD2	once
CASRSRQGANEKLFF	TGTGCCAGCAGGTCACGACAGGGGGCAAATGAAAAACTGTTTTTT	TRBV12-3/TRBV12-4	TRBJ1-4	TRBD1	few
CASSLAPLARPYEQYF	TGTGCCAGCAGTTTAGCCCCCCTAGCGAGACCCTACGAGCAGTACTTC	TRBV27	TRBJ2-7	-	many
CASSLSVAGVLSTDTQYF	TGTGCCAGCAGTTTGTCGGTAGCGGGAGTTCTCAGCACAGATACGCAGTATTTT	TRBV28	TRBJ2-3	TRBD2	many
CASSLSGRAAGELFF	TGTGCCAGCAGCTTAAGCGGGAGGGCAGCCGGGGAGCTGTTTTTT	TRBV7-3	TRBJ2-2	TRBD2	few
CASSYSTLGLAGSTDTQYF	TGTGCCAGCAGTTACTCAACCTTGGGACTAGCGGGAAGCACAGATACGCAGTATTTT	TRBV6-6	TRBJ2-3	TRBD2	many
CASSLEAGTGQGGANVLTF	TGTGCCAGCAGCTTGGAGGCCGGGACAGGGCAAGGTGGGGCCAACGTCCTGACTTTC	TRBV5-4	TRBJ2-6	TRBD1	-
CASSPILGIHNEQFF	TGTGCCAGCAGTCCGATCCTTGGGATCCACAATGAGCAGTTCTTC	TRBV27	TRBJ2-1	-	few
CASSSRETYGYTF	TGTGCCAGCAGCTCCAGGGAAACCTATGGCTACACCTTC	TRBV7-6	TRBJ1-2	-	many
CASSQVPLFLDNEQFF	TGTGCCAGCAGCCAAGTCCCGCTGTTCCTCGACAATGAGCAGTTCTTC	TRBV3-1	TRBJ2-1	-	many
CASSPRTVYEQYF	TGTGCCAGCAGTCCTAGGACGGTCTACGAGCAGTACTTC	TRBV7-6	TRBJ2-7	-	-
CSARSNQNSNQPQHF	TGCAGTGCTAGATCCAACCAGAATAGCAATCAGCCCCAGCATTTT	TRBV20-1	TRBJ1-5	-	few
CSARGPQLAGLLPADTQYF	TGCAGTGCTAGAGGTCCCCAACTAGCGGGCCTGCTTCCCGCAGATACGCAGTATTTT	TRBV20-1	TRBJ2-3	TRBD2	few
CASSFGSSGYEQYF	TGTGCCAGCAGTTTTGGCTCTAGCGGCTACGAGCAGTACTTC	TRBV12-3/TRBV12-4	TRBJ2-7	TRBD2	many
CASSLARGQETQYF	TGTGCCAGCAGCTTAGCTCGGGGGCAGGAGACCCAGTACTTC	TRBV7-9	TRBJ2-5	-	many
CASSQDYRDKETQYF	TGTGCCAGCAGCCAAGATTACCGGGACAAGGAGACCCAGTACTTC	TRBV11-2	TRBJ2-5	-	-
CASSSRQSSYNEQFF	TGTGCCAGCAGCTCTCGACAGAGCTCCTACAATGAGCAGTTCTTC	TRBV11-3	TRBJ2-1	-	many
CASSESGSTGELFF	TGTGCCAGCAGCGAGAGCGGGAGCACTGGGGAGCTGTTTTTT	TRBV9	TRBJ2-2	TRBD2	many